Listed here are 26 T cell receptor beta chains from one sample, sequenced in a study of cytomegalovirus exposure and HLA in healthy donors. The primer mix had 60 Vbeta and 13 Jbeta primers. Profiling relied on immunoSEQ multiplex PCR, and the TCRdb table lists in-frame clones only, not all of them. The sample records a few hundred thousand clones, around 90% being singletons. The sequenced material came from PBMCs. These receptors were taken from a girl aged 2-10 years in good health and CMV-seronegative.

The chain joins TRBV9 to TRBJ2-2; D gene ambiguous. CDR1 is SGDLS and CDR2 is YYNGEE in the germline V gene. V gave up 4 bases and J gave up 0 bases, with 13 bases separating them. CDR3 length equals 16 residues. DNA of the CDR3: TGTGCCAGCAGCCCAGAGGTCAGTCCGAACACCGGGGAGCTGTTTTTT. Translation gives CASSPEVSPNTGELFF. Complete variable domain (other parts from reference TRBV9 and TRBJ2-2): DSGVTQTPKHLITATGQRVTLRCSPRSGDLSVYWYQQSLDQGLQFLIQYYNGEERAKGNILERFSAQQFPDLHSELNLSSLELGDSALYFCASSPEVSPNTGELFFGEGSRLTVL.

The rearrangement links TRBV12-5 to TRBJ2-3, with 7 nucleotides matching TRBD2. The CDR3 is 15 amino acids. V lost 4 bases, J lost 3 bases, and 7 bases stayed unmatched. CDR1 is LGHNT and CDR2 is FRNRAP in the germline V gene. The CDR3, as DNA: TGTGCTAGTGGTTCAGCGGGATCGGAAACAGATACGCAGTATTTT. Translation: CASGSAGSETDTQYF.

The rearrangement joins TRBV13 to TRBJ2-2; 9 bases match TRBD1. V gave up 5 bases and J gave up 2 bases; unmatched junction bases: 6. This CDR3 comprises 16 residues. The germline V gene encodes CDR1 PRHDT and CDR2 FYEKMQ (reference sequence). CDR3 protein: CASSTGQGTNTGELFF. The CDR3 DNA reads as TGTGCCAGCAGCACGGGACAGGGCACAAACACCGGGGAGCTGTTTTTT.

CDR3 loop: CASSLVRQGGETQYF. The CDR3 bases are TGTGCCAGCAGTTTGGTACGACAGGGAGGAGAGACCCAGTACTTC. The chain carries TRBV28 and TRBJ2-5; TRBD1 is a possible D gene (7 bases). The germline CDR1 and CDR2 sequences are MDHEN and SYDVKM. Trimming shortened V by 3 bases and J by 4 bases, and 15 bases separated the two germline ends. The CDR3 runs to 15 residues.

CDR3 in amino acids: CAIRGDREEKNTEAFF. For the CDR3, the DNA is TGTGCCATCAGGGGGGACAGGGAAGAGAAGAACACTGAAGCTTTCTTT. The V and J genes are TRBV10-3 and TRBJ1-1, with 9 bases fitting TRBD1. The CDR3 totals 16 residues. Per the germline V gene, CDR1 is ENHRY and CDR2 is SYGVKD. The trim removed 6 bases at V and 1 base at J, leaving 9 bases unmatched.

Only a few counts were recorded for this clone. The gene calls are TRBV11-2 and TRBJ1-1, with D possibly matching TRBD1 (5 bases). Trimming stripped 5 bases from V and 5 bases from J, with 12 bases between. The CDR3 has 13 amino acids. The germline gives CDR1 SGHAT, CDR2 FQNNGV. CDR3 sequence (DNA): TGTGCCAGCAGCGACGGACACCTTACTGAAGCTTTCTTT. Encoded protein: CASSDGHLTEAFF.

The chain carries TRBV7-3 and TRBJ2-2; the D gene is possibly TRBD1 (6 bases). There are 18 residues in the CDR3. Trimming took off 5 bases at V and 5 bases at J, with 24 bases between the two ends. Per germline, CDR1 SGHTA and CDR2 FQGTGA. The CDR3 DNA reads as TGTGCCAGCAGCCCAACAACCCCGAGGGGGTCGGGAACCGGGGAGCTGTTTTTT. Encoded protein: CASSPTTPRGSGTGELFF.

The CDR3 here is CASRPGVPADGYTF. DNA for the CDR3: TGTGCCAGCAGGCCAGGCGTCCCCGCAGATGGCTACACCTTC. The chain combines TRBV27 with TRBJ1-2, with unresolved D. V was shortened by 6 bases and J by 6 bases, with 17 bases between the two germline ends. Germline CDR1 and CDR2: MNHEY and SMNVEV (reference sequence). The CDR3 totals 14 residues.

Written as DNA, the CDR3 is TGTGCCAGCAGCTTGGGTAGTAGCGAGCAGTACTTC. Its protein is CASSLGSSEQYF. This chain uses TRBV5-6 with TRBJ2-7; the D is unclear. Between the trimmed V and J ends, which lost 0 bases and 6 bases, there was a span of 7 bases. Germline values: CDR1 SGHDT, CDR2 YYEEEE. The CDR3 covers 12 residues.

The CDR3 is CASRRTGDNTEAFF. CDR3 in DNA: TGTGCCAGCAGACGGACAGGGGACAACACTGAAGCTTTCTTT. V usage is TRBV7-9 and J usage is TRBJ1-1; TRBD1 matches at 9 bases. Trimming took 6 bases from V and 2 from J; bases not matched to a gene: 4. Germline assignment: CDR1 SEHNR and CDR2 FQNEAQ (reference sequence). This CDR3 is built from 14 residues.

The chain combines TRBV2 with TRBJ1-3; D possibly corresponds to TRBD1 (6 bases). This CDR3 is 13 amino acids long. Germline assignment: CDR1 SNHLY and CDR2 FYNNEI. The V and J ends lost 8 bases and 4 bases respectively, with 12 bases between them. The CDR3: CASGRTDGNTIYF. The CDR3 DNA reads as TGTGCCAGCGGCCGGACAGACGGAAACACCATATATTTT.

The chain is built from TRBV18 and TRBJ2-5, with D maybe TRBD1 (5 bases). CDR1 KGHSH and CDR2 LQKENI come from the germline V gene. CDR3 length: 13 residues. The germline V and J ends were trimmed by 4 bases and 5 bases, with 11 bases remaining between them. For the CDR3, the DNA is TGTGCCAGCTCACGCGACAGAACTGAGACCCAGTACTTC. Translation: CASSRDRTETQYF.

The chain employs TRBV29-1 and TRBJ2-7; 14 bases agree with TRBD2. The CDR3 sequence is 15 residues long. The germline V gene has CDR1 SQVTM and CDR2 ANQGSEA. Germline trimming cut 3 bases from V and 3 bases from J; bases unmatched to any gene: 4. Written as DNA, the CDR3 is TGCAGCGTTGATGGACTAGCGGGAGGAATCTACGAGCAGTACTTC. Translated: CSVDGLAGGIYEQYF.

The chain carries TRBV18 and TRBJ1-5; 10 bases line up with TRBD1. V shed 3 bases, J shed 4 bases, and the junction held 3 bases outside the gene matches. Per germline, CDR1 KGHSH and CDR2 LQKENI. This CDR3 contains 15 residues. The CDR3 DNA follows: TGTGCCAGCTCACCCGGACAGGGGGAGAATCAGCCCCAGCATTTT. Its translation: CASSPGQGENQPQHF.

J is TRBJ2-7 and V is TRBV5-1; maybe TRBD2 (5 bases). The germline V and J ends were trimmed by 2 bases and 7 bases, with 16 bases remaining between them. The CDR3 is 14 amino acids. Germline values: CDR1 SGHRS, CDR2 YFSETQ. The CDR3 DNA follows: TGCGCCAGCAGCTTCTTTTCTGAGGGCGGGGAGCAGTACTTC. This codes for CASSFFSEGGEQYF.

V is TRBV11-2 and J is TRBJ1-1, with TRBD1 matching over 8 bases. This CDR3 has 15 amino acids. V shed 5 bases and J 1 base; nucleotides not matched to a gene: 6. CDR1 SGHAT and CDR2 FQNNGV come from the germline V gene. CDR3 region: CASSLRTGQNTEAFF. Written as DNA, the CDR3 is TGTGCCAGCAGCCTCCGGACAGGGCAGAACACTGAAGCTTTCTTT. The whole variable domain, remainder taken from reference TRBV11-2 and TRBJ1-1, is EAGVAQSPRYKIIEKRQSVAFWCNPISGHATLYWYQQILGQGPKLLIQFQNNGVVDDSQLPKDRFSAERLKGVDSTLKIQPAKLEDSAVYLCASSLRTGQNTEAFFGQGTRLTVV.

The chain carries TRBV12-5 and TRBJ2-1; 7 nucleotides align to TRBD2. V shed 4 bases and J 4 bases; nucleotides not matched to a gene: 4. Germline lookup yields CDR1 LGHNT and CDR2 FRNRAP. CDR3 size: 14 residues. CDR3 region: CASGWGGSYNEQFF. The CDR3 nucleotides are TGTGCTAGTGGTTGGGGCGGGAGTTACAATGAGCAGTTCTTC.

V is TRBV2 and J is TRBJ2-1; 7 nucleotides agree with TRBD2. The CDR3 sequence is 15 residues long. V lost 3 bases to trimming and J lost 1 base; unmatched junction nucleotides: 3. Germline V gene data show CDR1 as SNHLY and CDR2 as FYNNEI. CDR3 amino acids: CASSDGLDSYNEQFF. The CDR3 region has the DNA TGTGCCAGCAGTGATGGACTAGATTCCTACAATGAGCAGTTCTTC.

This chain connects TRBV27 to TRBJ1-1, with D uncertain. The CDR3 extends over 16 amino acids. CDR1 and CDR2 (germline): MNHEY, SMNVEV (reference sequence). V shed 0 bases and J shed 0 bases, with 11 bases lying between them. The CDR3 DNA sequence: TGTGCCAGCAGTTTATCAGTCGGGTTAATGAACACTGAAGCTTTCTTT. Protein product: CASSLSVGLMNTEAFF.

This chain links TRBV6-5 with TRBJ1-1; tentatively, D is TRBD1 (5 bases). The germline V and J ends were trimmed by 8 bases and 1 base, with 11 bases remaining between them. The germline gives CDR1 MNHEY, CDR2 SVGAGI. The CDR3 loop spans 13 amino acids. The CDR3 is CASRTQGNTEAFF. The CDR3 DNA reads as TGTGCCAGCCGAACGCAGGGGAACACTGAAGCTTTCTTT.

The chain has TRBV10-3 and TRBJ2-7; 7 positions match TRBD2. J lost 3 bases, V lost 10 bases, and 9 bases had no gene match. Germline CDR1 reads ENHRY; CDR2 reads SYGVKD. The CDR3 totals 13 residues. CDR3 DNA: TGTGCCACAGAACTAGCGCCTTACTACGAGCAGTACTTC. Translation gives CATELAPYYEQYF.

This clone was seen once. The V gene is TRBV9, the J gene TRBJ2-1; perhaps TRBD2 as D (6 bases). Germline V gene sequence: CDR1 SGDLS, CDR2 YYNGEE. This CDR3 is built from 16 residues. The V gene lost 2 bases and the J gene lost 4 bases, with 16 bases spanning the gap. The CDR3 bases are TGTGCCAGCAGCGTCTCCCCGGGAGCGACTTACAATGAGCAGTTCTTC. This translates into CASSVSPGATYNEQFF.

CDR3 sequence (DNA): TGTGCCAGCAGTTTTCTACTAGCGGGGGGCCGAGGGACGCAGTATTTT. It specifies CASSFLLAGGRGTQYF. The rearrangement links TRBV27 to TRBJ2-3; TRBD2 agrees at 12 bases. This CDR3 comprises 16 residues. Germline V gene sequence: CDR1 MNHEY, CDR2 SMNVEV (reference sequence). V dropped 3 bases and J dropped 9; count of bases not matched to a gene: 10.

In DNA, the CDR3 is TGTGCCAGCAGCTGGCTCGAAGCTTTCTTT. This sequence encodes CASSWLEAFF. This sequence joins TRBV7-9 and TRBJ1-1; unclear D gene. Germline V CDR1 and CDR2: SEHNR, FQNEAQ (reference sequence). This CDR3 has 10 amino acids. The germline V and J ends were trimmed by 4 bases and 8 bases, with 5 bases remaining between them.

The genes are TRBV2 and TRBJ1-6; 7 bases agree with TRBD1. V shed 6 bases and J 13 bases; nucleotides not matched to a gene: 3. The CDR3 has 11 amino acids. Germline loops: CDR1 SNHLY, CDR2 FYNNEI. The CDR3 region has the DNA TGTGCCAGCAGGACGGACAGGCCCCTCCACTTT. Residues: CASRTDRPLHF.

The chain employs TRBV27 and TRBJ2-3; D is possibly TRBD2 (6 bases). The CDR3 loop spans 14 amino acids. V gave up 7 bases and J gave up 0 bases, with 11 bases separating them. Per germline, CDR1 MNHEY and CDR2 SMNVEV (reference sequence). The CDR3 region is CASTDGGSTDTQYF. The CDR3 DNA reads as TGTGCCAGCACTGACGGGGGAAGCACAGATACGCAGTATTTT.